What follows are 13 T cell receptor beta chains derived from one specimen sequenced in a study of CD4 and CD8 cells across lung adenocarcinoma regions. TCRdb reprocessed the PCR reads with MiXCR, giving one entry per CDR3 protein. The sample includes 20,000 to 25,000 distinct CDR3 sequences, over 40% of them seen just once. The sample was CD4+ T cells from the center of a lung tumor. The receptors come from a male donor with lung adenocarcinoma. The CD4 and CD8 labels of this study may be unreliable.

Points on this clonotype: The junction departs from the called germline gene at one end, perhaps through a read error. The rearrangement uses TRBV6-1 and TRBJ2-1; D is perhaps TRBD2 (6 bases). The better agreement between TRBJ2-5 and the DNA end casts doubt on the J call. CDR3 size: 15 residues. Germline values: CDR1 MNHNS, CDR2 SASEGT. The CDR3 nucleotides are TGTGCCGCGGGTGAAGGGGCTAGCGACCAAAAGACCCAGTACTTC. This sequence encodes CAAGEGASDQKTQYF.

Regarding this clonotype: An end of the junction does not agree with germline; a read error may underlie this. J is TRBJ2-3 and V is TRBV10-3; D possibly corresponds to TRBD2 (6 bases). Germline assignment: CDR1 ENHRY and CDR2 SYGVKD. The CDR3 is made up of 15 amino acids. This chain's CDR3 is CARGLQAVSTDAQFF. As DNA, the CDR3 is TGTGCCCGGGGACTCCAGGCTGTGAGCACAGATGCGCAGTTTTTT.

The gene calls are TRBV7-6 and TRBJ2-3; the match to TRBD2 covers 8 bases. Germline CDR1 and CDR2: SGHVS and FNYEAQ. The CDR3 has 16 residues. J gave up 1 base and V 8 bases, and 11 bases lay outside the gene matches. The DNA for the CDR3 is TGTGCCAGCCCCTCCGCGGGGCGGGGGGGCACAGATACGCAGTATTTT. Translating it yields CASPSAGRGGTDTQYF.

Remarks on this clonotype: The junction does not match germline at one end; this may be a read error. The J gene is TRBJ2-3, the V gene TRBV10-3; 7 bases are shared with TRBD1. Germline assignment: CDR1 ENHRY and CDR2 SYGVKD. This CDR3 contains 16 residues. CDR3: CATPTITGVIQDTQYF. The DNA for the CDR3 is TGTGCCACCCCCACGATTACAGGGGTCATCCAAGATACGCAGTATTTC.

Ten or more counts support this clonotype. DNA of the CDR3: TGCGCCAGCAGCCAAGAATGGGGGACTAGCGAGACAGATACGCAGTATTTT. Translating it yields CASSQEWGTSETDTQYF. The V gene is TRBV4-1, the J gene TRBJ2-3; 10 bases align to TRBD2. J lost 3 bases, V lost 0 bases, and 6 bases had no gene match. Germline CDR1 MGHRA, CDR2 YSYEKL. The CDR3 consists of 17 residues.

Only one count was recorded for this clonotype. Mismatch with germline at one junction end may stem from a read error. The chain uses TRBV6-8 and TRBJ2-1, with a tentative D call TRBD2 (6 bases). The length of the CDR3 is 10 residues. Germline assignment: CDR1 MNHGY and CDR2 SAAAGT. The CDR3 here is CASSYAGLFF. CDR3 nucleotide sequence: TGTGCCAGCAGTTATGCGGGGCTGTTTTTC.

J is TRBJ2-1 and V is TRBV2; D gene uncertain. Matching the DNA end better, TRBJ2-7 makes the J call doubtful. This CDR3 spans 13 amino acids. CDR1 and CDR2 from the germline V gene are SNHLY and FYNNEI. As DNA, the CDR3 is TGTGCCAGCAGTGATGTAGGGATGTACGAGCAGTACTTC. Its protein product is CASSDVGMYEQYF.

With respect to this clonotype: One end of the junction varies from germline; a read error may be responsible. The rearrangement joins TRBV7-2 to TRBJ1-2; D gene uncertain. CDR1 SGHTA and CDR2 FQGNSA come from the germline V gene. This CDR3 region has 12 residues. In nucleotides, the CDR3 is TGTGCCAGCAGCCGCATCTCGGGTGGCCACACCTTC. Translating gives CASSRISGGHTF. Drawing the rest from reference TRBV7-2 and TRBJ1-2, the complete variable domain is GAGVSQSPSNKVTEKGKDVELRCDPISGHTALYWYRQSLGQGLEFLIYFQGNSAPDKSGLPSDRFSAERTGGSVSTLTIQRTQQEDSAVYLCASSRISGGHTFGSGTRLTVV.

The chain recombines TRBV25-1 with TRBJ1-2; a weak D match, TRBD1 (5 bases). The CDR3 totals 14 residues. CDR1 and CDR2 (germline): MGHDK, SYGVNS. V gave up 3 bases and J gave up 4 bases, with 12 bases separating them. CDR3 in amino acids: CASSDLGGAYGYTF. The CDR3 DNA is TGTGCCAGCAGTGATTTGGGGGGTGCCTATGGCTACACCTTC.

This clonotype was seen only once. The chain carries TRBV27 and TRBJ2-4; 8 bases are a match to TRBD2. J was trimmed by 3 bases and V by 5 bases; bases with no gene match: 12. There are 17 residues in the CDR3. Germline CDR1 and CDR2: MNHEY and SMNVEV (reference sequence). In DNA form, the CDR3 reads TGTGCCAGCAGTCCCGGGGGGGGATGGGGTAGCAAAAACATTCAGTACTTC. Protein: CASSPGGGWGSKNIQYF.

This clonotype is labeled as medium-sized. This CDR3 reads CASGLTEAFF. CDR3 in DNA: TGTGCCAGCGGACTCACTGAAGCTTTCTTT. The genes are TRBV6-1 and TRBJ1-1; D remains unclear. The CDR3 length is 10 residues. From germline, CDR1 is MNHNS and CDR2 SASEGT. V gave up 8 bases and J gave up 4 bases, with 5 bases separating them.

The V and J genes are TRBV6-1 and TRBJ2-3; TRBD2 agrees at 8 bases. Germline V gene lookup returns CDR1 MNHNS and CDR2 SASEGT. J was trimmed by 1 base and V by 6 bases; bases with no gene match: 6. The CDR3 contains 15 residues. CDR3 residues: CASSRGGAGTDTQYF. The CDR3, as DNA: TGTGCCAGCAGCCGGGGGGGGGCTGGCACAGATACGCAGTATTTT.

The CDR3 sequence is CASSDQVGYGGYTF. DNA for the CDR3: TGTGCCAGCAGTGATCAGGTAGGGTACGGTGGCTACACCTTC. The V and J genes are TRBV6-4 and TRBJ1-2; D remains ambiguous. Germline V gene data show CDR1 as MRHNA and CDR2 as SNTAGT. V was cut by 3 bases and J by 7 bases, with 15 bases left in between. The CDR3 totals 14 residues.